The TCR beta chain described here comes from a study of T cell clonality in common variable immunodeficiency. Of CVID subjects, some 15 were female and roughly 30 male, mean age approximately 41. Profiling relied on immunoSEQ multiplex PCR, and the TCRdb table lists in-frame clones only, not all of them. The sample shows tens of thousands of clones, none of them appearing just once. This clone was counted ten times or more. Its target is not known. The read ends 3 residues shy of where the CDR3 ends; the end is completed using the germline J gene. V lost 7 bases, J lost 4 bases, and 17 bases lay in between. CDR1 is SGHKS, CDR2 YYEKEE, per germline (reference sequence). This CDR3 is 14 amino acids long. General observations from the study: Patient heterogeneity in the CVID cohort limited correlations between repertoire features and clinical complications. In common variable immunodeficiency, TCR beta chains reportedly carried fewer deletions and N-nucleotide insertions.

This TCR was sampled from a human donor with common variable immunodeficiency. The chain couples TRBV5-5 to TRBJ1-2; weak D call: TRBD1 (6 bases). What was sequenced was peripheral blood mononuclear cells. The CDR3 loop is CASPIRGGSYGYTF. The CDR3 bases that were read are TGTGCCAGCCCTATCAGGGGAGGAAGCTATGGC.